The 20 T cell receptor beta chains below come from one sample, sequenced in a study of shared clonotypes between healthy human individuals. Measured with immunoSEQ multiplex PCR; TCRdb has only the in-frame clones, and not every one. The sample records some 2,000,000 clones, around 95% being singletons. Sequencing used naive CD4+ T cells sorted from blood. The subset: CD45RA+ positively selected. The source is a man aged 18 to 35 in good health.

This clone showed up just a few times. The V gene is TRBV6-1, the J gene TRBJ1-5; maybe TRBD1 (5 bases). CDR1 is MNHNS and CDR2 is SASEGT in the germline V gene. This CDR3 comprises 16 residues. Trimming removed 4 bases from V and 2 bases from J, with 15 bases in between. The CDR3 DNA is TGTGCCAGCAGTGGACGGAGCCAGGGTGGCAATCAGCCCCAGCATTTT. It yields the protein CASSGRSQGGNQPQHF.

Points on this clone: Other DNA sequences in the same sample also yield this CDR3. V and J are TRBV11-2 and TRBJ2-1; tentatively, D is TRBD2 (5 bases). The V gene's germline CDR1 is SGHAT and CDR2 FQNNGV. The V and J ends lost 5 bases and 7 bases respectively, with 15 bases between them. CDR3 length equals 14 residues. The CDR3 coding sequence is TGTGCCAGCAGCCTTGGCGGGCTCTATAATGAGCAGTTCTTC. This encodes CASSLGGLYNEQFF.

The chain joins TRBV7-2 to TRBJ2-7; 7 bases align to TRBD1. The CDR3 has 13 residues. The germline V gene has CDR1 SGHTA and CDR2 FQGNSA. The V and J ends lost 10 bases and 3 bases, in that order; junction bases with no gene match: 9. This CDR3 is CATSNRGFYEQYF. The CDR3 DNA reads TGTGCCACCTCAAACAGGGGTTTCTACGAGCAGTACTTC.

The chain recombines TRBV5-4 with TRBJ2-5; TRBD2 matches at 11 bases. CDR1 SGHNT and CDR2 YYREEE come from the germline V gene (reference sequence). With V trimmed by 1 base and J by 7 bases, 9 bases remained unmatched. The CDR3 runs to 16 residues. CDR3 DNA: TGTGCCAGCAGCTTGCCCGGGACTAGCGGTCGGTGGACCCAGTACTTC. Protein: CASSLPGTSGRWTQYF.

With respect to this clone: This same CDR3 is encoded by further DNA sequences in the sample. The rearrangement uses TRBV5-1 and TRBJ2-7; perhaps TRBD1 as D (5 bases). Germline V gene sequence: CDR1 SGHRS, CDR2 YFSETQ. V shed 4 bases and J shed 3 bases, with 11 bases lying between them. The CDR3 sequence is 13 residues long. The CDR3 region is CASSQDNLYEQYF. In DNA form, the CDR3 reads TGCGCCAGCAGCCAGGACAACCTCTACGAGCAGTACTTC.

This chain uses TRBV27 with TRBJ2-1; tentatively, D is TRBD2 (7 bases). This CDR3 has 14 residues. The V end lost 2 bases, the J end lost 10 bases, and 15 bases lay between the germline ends. Germline CDR1 reads MNHEY; CDR2 reads SMNVEV (reference sequence). The CDR3 nucleotides read TGTGCCAGCAGTTTAGGGGGGGCGGGTCACGAGCAGTTCTTC. Translating gives CASSLGGAGHEQFF.

On this clone itself: One end of the junction is discordant with germline, which a read error may explain. Here the CDR3 DNA reads TGTGCCATCAATGAGGACTATATCACAGATACGCAGTATTTT. This codes for CAINEDYITDTQYF. The chain joins TRBV10-3 to TRBJ2-3; TRBD2 might be the D (6 bases). The CDR3 has 14 amino acids. Germline V lookup: CDR1 ENHRY, CDR2 SYGVKD.

The rearrangement uses TRBV7-6 and TRBJ1-1; the D is unclear. V was trimmed by 5 bases and J by 1 base, leaving 11 bases between them. Germline lookup yields CDR1 SGHVS and CDR2 FNYEAQ. The CDR3 is 14 residues long. CDR3 DNA sequence: TGTGCCAGCAGCGACACAGATTCGAACACTGAAGCTTTCTTT. Its protein product is CASSDTDSNTEAFF.

This sequence joins TRBV5-6 and TRBJ2-3, with 9 bases aligning to TRBD1. Germline CDR1 is SGHDT and CDR2 is YYEEEE. CDR3 length equals 16 residues. V shed 3 bases, J shed 3 bases, and the junction held 8 bases outside the gene matches. CDR3 nucleotide sequence: TGTGCCAGCAGCTACTACGGGACAGGGAAGACAGATACGCAGTATTTT. Its translation: CASSYYGTGKTDTQYF.

V and J are TRBV4-2 and TRBJ1-2, with 7 bases that match TRBD1. Germline V lookup: CDR1 LGHNA, CDR2 YNFKEQ. V gave up 1 base and J gave up 8 bases; unmatched junction bases: 7. This CDR3 has 14 amino acids. The CDR3: CASSQADRDEGYTF. In nucleotides, the CDR3 is TGTGCCAGCAGCCAAGCCGACAGGGATGAGGGCTACACCTTC.

Comment on this clone: Other DNA sequences in this sample translate to the same CDR3. J is TRBJ1-5 and V is TRBV10-1; D gene uncertain. Per the germline V gene, CDR1 is WNHNN and CDR2 is SYGVQD (reference sequence). The CDR3 spans 13 residues. The V end was cut by 0 bases, the J end by 7 bases, with 7 bases between. The CDR3 DNA reads as TGCGCCAGCAGTGAGTCCCCGGGGCAGCCCCAGCATTTT. It translates to CASSESPGQPQHF.

CDR3 protein: CASSWRHLGDLDEQYF. DNA for the CDR3: TGCGCCAGCAGCTGGAGACATTTAGGGGATTTGGACGAGCAGTACTTC. The chain has TRBV4-3 and TRBJ2-7; D may be TRBD1 (5 bases). The V end lost 5 bases, the J end lost 5 bases, and 22 bases lay between the germline ends. From germline, CDR1 is LGHNA and CDR2 YSLEER. The CDR3 covers 16 residues.

The chain couples TRBV7-9 to TRBJ1-6; D unresolved. This CDR3 is 16 amino acids long. Trimming shortened V by 1 base and J by 3 bases, and 10 bases separated the two germline ends. Germline lookup yields CDR1 SEHNR and CDR2 FQNEAQ (reference sequence). As DNA, the CDR3 is TGTGCCAGCAGCTTAGGAGCTATACTCTATAATTCACCCCTCCACTTT. Protein sequence: CASSLGAILYNSPLHF.

Remarks on this clone: The same CDR3 can be traced to other DNA sequences in this sample. V gene TRBV11-2 combines with J gene TRBJ2-5; D might be TRBD1 (5 bases). Trimming removed 1 base from V and 1 base from J, with 7 bases in between. CDR3 length equals 14 residues. The germline V gene has CDR1 SGHAT and CDR2 FQNNGV. The CDR3 region is CASSLGGSQETQYF. CDR3 coding DNA: TGTGCCAGCAGCTTAGGGGGCAGCCAAGAGACCCAGTACTTC.

The chain joins TRBV11-2 to TRBJ2-5; a weak D match, TRBD2 (5 bases). Germline loops: CDR1 SGHAT, CDR2 FQNNGV. Between the trimmed V and J ends, which lost 2 bases and 4 bases, there was a span of 17 bases. The CDR3 sequence is 16 residues long. CDR3 loop: CASSLSTAARGETQYF. The CDR3 DNA is TGTGCCAGCAGCTTAAGTACGGCGGCACGGGGAGAGACCCAGTACTTC.

This chain links TRBV6-6 with TRBJ2-2, with D unclear. V was pared by 5 bases and J by 1 base, with 11 bases between. Germline values: CDR1 MNHNY, CDR2 SVGAGI (reference sequence). The length of the CDR3 is 15 residues. CDR3 bases: TGTGCCAGCAGTCCCGGCTGGGGGAACACCGGGGAGCTGTTTTTT. Its translation: CASSPGWGNTGELFF.

The CDR3 bases are TGTGCCAGCTCAGGAAACAGGGGGCGCGACAATGAGCAGTTCTTC. Translated, it gives CASSGNRGRDNEQFF. The chain joins TRBV18 to TRBJ2-1, with 9 positions matching TRBD1. The CDR3 length is 15 residues. With V trimmed by 5 bases and J by 5 bases, 7 bases remained unmatched. Germline loops: CDR1 KGHSH, CDR2 LQKENI. Drawing the rest from reference TRBV18 and TRBJ2-1, the complete variable domain is NAGVMQNPRHLVRRRGQEARLRCSPMKGHSHVYWYRQLPEEGLKFMVYLQKENIIDESGMPKERFSAEFPKEGPSILRIQQVVRGDSAAYFCASSGNRGRDNEQFFGPGTRLTVL.

The chain is built from TRBV5-1 and TRBJ1-6, with 7 nucleotides matching TRBD1. Germline lookup yields CDR1 SGHRS and CDR2 YFSETQ. This CDR3 is 16 amino acids long. The trim removed 0 bases at V and 7 bases at J, leaving 7 bases unmatched. CDR3 protein: CASSLEPGTANSPLHF. DNA of the CDR3: TGCGCCAGCAGCTTGGAACCCGGGACAGCGAATTCACCCCTCCACTTT.

The chain couples TRBV19 to TRBJ1-5, with D hard to call. This CDR3 has 14 amino acids. Germline lookup yields CDR1 LNHDA and CDR2 SQIVND (reference sequence). Deletions cut 6 bases from V and 2 bases from J, with 11 bases between. CDR3 region: CASRTSSGNQPQHF. In nucleotides, the CDR3 is TGTGCCAGTAGGACCTCGTCTGGCAATCAGCCCCAGCATTTT.

A remark on this clone: The same CDR3 is also encoded by other DNA sequences in this sample. The chain is built from TRBV30 and TRBJ1-4; D unresolved. The CDR3 runs to 14 residues. V was shortened by 2 bases and J by 8 bases, with 15 bases between the two germline ends. The V gene's germline CDR1 is GTSNPN and CDR2 SVGIG (reference sequence). The CDR3 sequence: CAWSTGGLGEKLFF. CDR3 coding DNA: TGTGCCTGGAGTACGGGAGGGCTTGGGGAAAAACTGTTTTTT.